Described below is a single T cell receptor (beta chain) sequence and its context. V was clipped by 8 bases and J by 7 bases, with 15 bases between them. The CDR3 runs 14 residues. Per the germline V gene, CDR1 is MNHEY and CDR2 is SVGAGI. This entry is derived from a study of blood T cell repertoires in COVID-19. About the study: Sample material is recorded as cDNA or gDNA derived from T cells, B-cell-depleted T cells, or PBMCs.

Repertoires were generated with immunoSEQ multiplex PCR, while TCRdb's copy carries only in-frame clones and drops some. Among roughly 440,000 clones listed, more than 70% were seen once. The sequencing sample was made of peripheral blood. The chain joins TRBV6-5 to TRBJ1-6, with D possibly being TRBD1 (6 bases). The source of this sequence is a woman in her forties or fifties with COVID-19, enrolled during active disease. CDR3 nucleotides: TGTGCCAGCCGCGTTCAGGGGCGGAATTCACCCCTCCACTTT. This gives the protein CASRVQGRNSPLHF.